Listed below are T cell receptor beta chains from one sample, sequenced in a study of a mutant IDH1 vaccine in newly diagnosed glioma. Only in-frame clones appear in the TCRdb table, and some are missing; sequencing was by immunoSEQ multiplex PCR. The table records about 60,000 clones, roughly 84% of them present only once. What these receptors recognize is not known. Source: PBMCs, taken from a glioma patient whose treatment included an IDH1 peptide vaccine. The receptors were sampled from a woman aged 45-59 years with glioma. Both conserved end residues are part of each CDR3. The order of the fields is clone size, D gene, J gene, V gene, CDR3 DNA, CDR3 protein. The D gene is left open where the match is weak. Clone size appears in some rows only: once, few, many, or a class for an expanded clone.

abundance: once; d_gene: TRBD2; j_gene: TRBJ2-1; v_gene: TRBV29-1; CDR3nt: TGCAGCTTAACTAGCGGGGGGGTTAACTCCTACAATGAGCAGTTCTTC; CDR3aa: CSLTSGGVNSYNEQFF
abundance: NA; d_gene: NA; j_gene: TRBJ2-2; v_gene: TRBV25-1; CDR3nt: TGTGCCAGCAGTCAAGGGGGAAAGAACACCGGGGAGCTGTTTTTT; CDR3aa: CASSQGGKNTGELFF
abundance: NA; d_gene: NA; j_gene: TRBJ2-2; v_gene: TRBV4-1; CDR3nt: TGCGCCAGCAAAAGGGGAAACACCGGGGAGCTGTTTTTT; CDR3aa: CASKRGNTGELFF
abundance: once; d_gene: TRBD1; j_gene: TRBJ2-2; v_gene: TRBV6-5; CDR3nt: TGTGCCAGCAGCTGGGACAGGGGGGCAACCGGGGAGCTGTTTTTT; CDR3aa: CASSWDRGATGELFF
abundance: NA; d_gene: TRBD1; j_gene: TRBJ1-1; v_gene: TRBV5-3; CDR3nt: TGTGCCAGAAGCTGGCCCGACAGGGCGAACACTGAAGCTTTCTTT; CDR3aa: CARSWPDRANTEAFF
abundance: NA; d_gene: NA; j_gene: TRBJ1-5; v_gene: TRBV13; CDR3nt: TGTGCCAGCAGCCTTCACGGGACATCATATCAGCCCCAGCATTTT; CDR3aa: CASSLHGTSYQPQHF
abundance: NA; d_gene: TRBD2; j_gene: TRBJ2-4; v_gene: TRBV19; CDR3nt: TGTGCCAGTAGTACGGTAGCGGGGGGCAAAAACATTCAGTACTTC; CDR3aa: CASSTVAGGKNIQYF
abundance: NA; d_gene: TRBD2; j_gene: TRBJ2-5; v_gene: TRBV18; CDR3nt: TGTGCCAGCTCACCAGGACTAGCGGGGTTGGAGACCCAGTACTTC; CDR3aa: CASSPGLAGLETQYF
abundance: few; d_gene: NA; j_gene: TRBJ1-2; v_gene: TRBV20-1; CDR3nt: TGCAGTGCTGGAGAGTCGGGCGGCTACACCTTC; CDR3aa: CSAGESGGYTF
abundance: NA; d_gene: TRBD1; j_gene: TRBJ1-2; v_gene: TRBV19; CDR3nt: TGTGCCACAACGGACAGGGGGCGCGGAATTGTAGGCTACACCTTC; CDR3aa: CATTDRGRGIVGYTF
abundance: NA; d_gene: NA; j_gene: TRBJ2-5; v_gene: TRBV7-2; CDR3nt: TGTGCCAGCAGCTTGTGGGGCCCCGAGACCCAGTACTTC; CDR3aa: CASSLWGPETQYF
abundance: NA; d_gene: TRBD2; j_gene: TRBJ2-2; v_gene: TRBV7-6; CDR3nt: TGTGCCAGCAGCTCTCTCGGGGGGGCCAACACCGGGGAGCTGTTTTTT; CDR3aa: CASSSLGGANTGELFF
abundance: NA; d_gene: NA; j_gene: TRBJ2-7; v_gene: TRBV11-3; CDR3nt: TGTGCCAGCAGCTTAGGGGCAGGGAGCTACGAGCAGTACTTC; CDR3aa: CASSLGAGSYEQYF